This T cell receptor beta chain was sequenced in a study of cytotoxic CD8 clonotypes in ibrutinib-treated CLL. Study-level findings and limits: Rising at ibrutinib response, clonality subsequently fell back toward baseline at progression.

Germline loops: CDR1 SNHLY, CDR2 FYNNEI. The CDR3 is 12 amino acids. Trimming stripped 7 bases from V and 4 bases from J, with 8 bases between. This clone has only one observation. The antigen is unknown. Profiled with immunoSEQ multiplex PCR; TCRdb holds only in-frame clones, not every one. This sample has 120,000 to 150,000 clones; 80% to 95% occur once, and the top ten carry approximately 11%. Sequenced material: PBMCs, taken after 12 months of ibrutinib treatment. This receptor was taken from a human donor with chronic lymphocytic leukemia. The chain combines TRBV2 with TRBJ1-5, with D unresolved. CDR3 sequence: CASNLGNQPQHF. The DNA for the CDR3 is TGTGCCAGCAATCTTGGTAATCAGCCCCAGCATTTT.